The 28 T cell receptor beta chains presented below share a single source sample, sequenced in a study of T cells in Graves' hyperthyroidism and ophthalmopathy. There were TCR beta CDR3 regions amplified from RNA transcripts. HTBI primers were used for first-round RT-PCR of the TCR CDR3. MiXCR, run by TCRdb on the multiplex PCR reads, gives a single entry per CDR3 protein. The data hold about 640,000 distinct CDR3 sequences, with less than 25% observed a single time. Sequenced input: blood. Source of these receptors: a man aged 25-45 years with Graves' ophthalmopathy.

The rearrangement joins TRBV29-1 to TRBJ1-2; 8 nucleotides align to TRBD1. The CDR3 is made up of 15 amino acids. Germline values: CDR1 SQVTM, CDR2 ANQGSEA. V trimming: 7 bases; J trimming: 4 bases; junction bases outside the gene matches: 14. The CDR3 reads CSAFLETGTGYGYTF. CDR3 DNA: TGCAGCGCCTTTTTAGAAACCGGGACAGGCTATGGCTACACCTTC.

About this clonotype: Compared with germline, one end of the junction differs, possibly owing to a read error. This rearrangement joins TRBV5-1 to TRBJ2-7, with TRBD1 as a possible D gene (5 bases). The CDR3 has 13 residues. Germline CDR1 is SGHRS and CDR2 is YFSETQ. Here the CDR3 reads CTSSRSRDYEQYF. In nucleotides, the CDR3 is TGCACCAGCAGCCGTTCCAGGGACTACGAGCAGTACTTC.

This clonotype was found many times. Written as DNA, the CDR3 is TGTGCCAGCAGCTTAGAACAGGACACTGAAGCTTTCTTT. The encoded protein is CASSLEQDTEAFF. The chain is built from TRBV7-3 and TRBJ1-1, with TRBD1 as a possible D gene (5 bases). Germline loops: CDR1 SGHTA, CDR2 FQGTGA. Trimming removed 2 bases from V and 3 bases from J, with 7 bases in between. The CDR3 sequence is 13 residues long.

The chain links TRBV7-3 to TRBJ2-7, with D tentatively TRBD1 (6 bases). From germline, CDR1 is SGHTA and CDR2 FQGTGA. The V gene lost 5 bases and the J gene lost 2 bases, with 16 bases spanning the gap. The CDR3 spans 15 residues. DNA for the CDR3: TGTGCCAGCAGCCAAATTCAGGGGTACCCCTACGAGCAGTACTTC. Translation gives CASSQIQGYPYEQYF. The entire variable domain, with the rest obtained from reference TRBV7-3 and TRBJ2-7, is as follows: GAGVSQTPSNKVTEKGKYVELRCDPISGHTALYWYRQSLGQGPEFLIYFQGTGAADDSGLPNDRFFAVRPEGSVSTLKIQRTERGDSAVYLCASSQIQGYPYEQYFGPGTRLTVT.

The chain combines TRBV19 with TRBJ1-1, with D possibly TRBD1 on 5 matching bases. Deletions cut 7 bases from V and 1 base from J, with 16 bases between. This CDR3 is built from 15 residues. Germline V gene lookup returns CDR1 LNHDA and CDR2 SQIVND (reference sequence). The CDR3 DNA reads as TGTGCCAGTAATTCCCGGGACGCCGAGAACACTGAAGCTTTCTTT. This sequence encodes CASNSRDAENTEAFF.

This chain connects TRBV7-8 to TRBJ2-1, with TRBD2 as a possible D gene (6 bases). This CDR3 contains 16 residues. Trimming took off 2 bases at V and 6 bases at J, with 17 bases between the two ends. CDR1 is SGHVS and CDR2 is FQNEAQ in the germline V gene. The CDR3 reads CASSLTARIAANEQFF. The CDR3 coding sequence is TGTGCCAGCAGCTTAACGGCCAGAATAGCGGCCAATGAGCAGTTCTTC.

The rearrangement links TRBV7-9 to TRBJ2-1; TRBD2 matches at 8 bases. Germline CDR1 and CDR2: SEHNR and FQNEAQ (reference sequence). The junction had 9 bases not matched to a gene; V was cut back by 3 bases and J by 8 bases. This CDR3 is built from 15 residues. The CDR3 nucleotides are TGTGCCAGCAGCTTCGTGGCGGGAGGCCCAGATGAGCAGTTCTTC. Encoded protein: CASSFVAGGPDEQFF.

The table lists this clonotype with a few counts. The rearrangement uses TRBV6-2 or TRBV6-3 and TRBJ2-3; D unresolved. Trimming cost V 6 bases and J 1 base, with 14 bases left between them. Germline CDR1 is MNHEY and CDR2 is SVGEGT. This CDR3 has 15 residues. The DNA for the CDR3 is TGTGCCAGCAGGCCTCAAAGGGCCGGCACAGATACGCAGTATTTT. This gives the protein CASRPQRAGTDTQYF.

V usage is TRBV7-2 and J usage is TRBJ2-2; D unclear. Deletions cut 4 bases from V and 4 bases from J, with 22 bases between. The germline gives CDR1 SGHTA, CDR2 FQGNSA. CDR3 length equals 18 residues. CDR3 sequence: CASSSTAIRSTSTGELFF. CDR3 DNA sequence: TGTGCCAGCAGCTCAACGGCTATACGTTCTACTTCCACCGGGGAGCTGTTTTTT.

At least ten counts were recorded for this clonotype. The chain is built from TRBV11-2 and TRBJ1-6; D perhaps matches TRBD1 (5 bases). With 6 bases removed from V and 10 bases from J, the gap between germline ends came to 19 bases. The CDR3 contains 15 residues. Germline loops: CDR1 SGHAT, CDR2 FQNNGV. The CDR3: CASSPGYGGGSPLHF. The CDR3 DNA reads as TGTGCCAGCAGTCCAGGGTACGGGGGAGGGTCACCCCTCCACTTT. The full variable domain, in which reference TRBV11-2 and TRBJ1-6 provide the parts outside the CDR3, is EAGVAQSPRYKIIEKRQSVAFWCNPISGHATLYWYQQILGQGPKLLIQFQNNGVVDDSQLPKDRFSAERLKGVDSTLKIQPAKLEDSAVYLCASSPGYGGGSPLHFGNGTRLTVT.

In its sample, this clonotype was seen a few times. The rearrangement links TRBV5-6 to TRBJ2-7, with TRBD1 matching 10 bases. Trimming cost V 0 bases and J 6 bases; bases outside gene matches: 3. This CDR3 spans 14 amino acids. CDR1 and CDR2 from the germline V gene are SGHDT and YYEEEE. CDR3 in amino acids: CASSLGTGGFEQYF. The CDR3 DNA sequence: TGTGCCAGCAGCTTGGGGACAGGGGGTTTCGAGCAGTACTTC.

The J gene is TRBJ2-2, the V gene TRBV5-6; TRBD1 matches 8 bases. Looked up from germline, CDR1 is SGHDT and CDR2 is YYEEEE. The CDR3 contains 15 residues. Trimming cost V 9 bases and J 0 bases; bases outside gene matches: 7. In nucleotides, the CDR3 is TGTGCCACCAGATCACAGGGGGCGAACACCGGGGAGCTGTTTTTT. Its protein is CATRSQGANTGELFF.

J is TRBJ2-7 and V is TRBV4-1; the D gene is possibly TRBD1 (6 bases). Trimming stripped 3 bases from V and 4 bases from J, with 16 bases between. The CDR3 is made up of 15 amino acids. The V gene's germline CDR1 is MGHRA and CDR2 YSYEKL. CDR3 sequence reads: CASSHPEAGEYEQYF. CDR3 DNA sequence: TGCGCCAGCAGCCACCCAGAGGCAGGGGAATACGAGCAGTACTTC.

This clonotype has a handful of counts. This rearrangement joins TRBV5-1 to TRBJ2-7, with 8 bases identical to TRBD2. There are 13 residues in the CDR3. V shed 5 bases, J shed 0 bases, and the junction held 1 base outside the gene matches. Germline V gene sequence: CDR1 SGHRS, CDR2 YFSETQ. CDR3 nucleotides: TGCGCCAGCAGGGGACTAGTCTCCTACGAGCAGTACTTC. This translates into CASRGLVSYEQYF.

This clonotype was recorded at least ten times. The V and J genes are TRBV28 and TRBJ1-2, with 7 bases fitting TRBD1. Germline values: CDR1 MDHEN, CDR2 SYDVKM. Unmatched junction bases numbered 10, after V lost 4 bases and J lost 5 bases. CDR3 length: 15 residues. CDR3 coding DNA: TGTGCCAGCAGTTCAACGGGGACAGTCATTTATGGCTACACCTTC. Residues: CASSSTGTVIYGYTF.

This clonotype was found a few times. This chain connects TRBV5-1 to TRBJ2-2, with 13 bases matching TRBD2. The CDR3 runs 18 residues. Germline lookup yields CDR1 SGHRS and CDR2 YFSETQ. The V and J ends lost 4 bases and 4 bases, in that order; junction bases with no gene match: 10. This CDR3 reads CASSLRGTSGTRTGELFF. The CDR3 region has the DNA TGCGCCAGCAGCCTGAGGGGGACTAGCGGGACTCGCACCGGGGAGCTGTTTTTT.

This clonotype was detected ten times or more. This chain uses TRBV10-3 with TRBJ1-2; possible D gene TRBD1, 5 bases. V gave up 3 bases and J gave up 2 bases, with 7 bases separating them. The CDR3 is 13 residues long. Germline loops: CDR1 ENHRY, CDR2 SYGVKD. CDR3 amino acids: CAISDNRNYGYTF. The DNA of the CDR3 is TGTGCCATCAGTGATAACAGGAACTATGGCTACACCTTC.

At least ten counts were recorded for this clonotype. The chain has TRBV3-1 and TRBJ2-1; 10 nucleotides line up with TRBD2. The V and J ends lost 4 bases and 1 base, in that order; junction bases with no gene match: 1. The germline V gene encodes CDR1 LGHDT and CDR2 YNNKEL (reference sequence). The CDR3 length is 15 residues. CDR3 sequence: CASSRSGRSYNEQFF. CDR3 DNA sequence: TGTGCCAGCAGCCGTAGCGGGAGGTCCTACAATGAGCAGTTCTTC.

This clonotype was found many times. The genes are TRBV12-3 or TRBV12-4 and TRBJ2-5; a possible D gene is TRBD1 (6 bases). The CDR3 loop spans 13 amino acids. Trimming cost V 3 bases and J 4 bases, with 9 bases left between them. The CDR3 coding sequence is TGTGCCAGCAGTTTCAAACAGGGAGAGACCCAGTACTTC. Its protein product is CASSFKQGETQYF.

As to this clonotype: Because the CDR3 is missing its conserved closing phenylalanine or tryptophan, this is likely a read error. The rearrangement joins TRBV9 to TRBJ1-2, with 8 nucleotides matching TRBD1. The V gene's germline CDR1 is SGDLS and CDR2 YYNGEE. The CDR3 extends over 20 amino acids. V lost 2 bases to trimming and J lost 0 bases; unmatched junction nucleotides: 18. DNA for the CDR3: TGTGCCAGCAGCGTGGACCAAGCTTTGGGGACAGGTTCCACTAACTATGGCTACACCTGC. Its protein product is CASSVDQALGTGSTNYGYTC.

The sample holds many counts of this clonotype. The genes are TRBV28 and TRBJ2-7, with 8 bases lining up with TRBD2. The V and J ends lost 8 bases and 2 bases, in that order; junction bases with no gene match: 8. The CDR3 length is 14 residues. The germline gives CDR1 MDHEN, CDR2 SYDVKM. The CDR3 here is CASAKLAAAYEQYF. As DNA, the CDR3 is TGTGCCAGCGCAAAACTAGCGGCAGCCTACGAGCAGTACTTC.

This clonotype occurred many times. This chain uses TRBV5-1 with TRBJ1-1; the match to TRBD1 covers 9 bases. CDR3 size: 14 residues. The V and J ends lost 7 bases and 4 bases, in that order; junction bases with no gene match: 8. CDR1 is SGHRS and CDR2 is YFSETQ in the germline V gene. The CDR3 sequence is CASGYRQGGTEAFF. CDR3 nucleotides: TGCGCCAGCGGCTACCGACAGGGGGGCACTGAAGCTTTCTTT.

This clonotype has only a few counts. The chain joins TRBV6-1 to TRBJ2-1; TRBD1 is a possible D gene (6 bases). The CDR3 is 17 amino acids. V was pared by 5 bases and J by 0 bases, with 17 bases between. Germline V gene lookup returns CDR1 MNHNS and CDR2 SASEGT. The CDR3 bases are TGTGCCAGCAGTTCCACCGACAGGCTAAGCTCCTACAATGAGCAGTTCTTC. Encoded protein: CASSSTDRLSSYNEQFF.

This clonotype was seen many times. The chain recombines TRBV7-2 with TRBJ2-7, with D unclear. V was shortened by 4 bases and J by 2 bases, with 15 bases between the two germline ends. Germline CDR1 SGHTA, CDR2 FQGNSA. This CDR3 has 15 residues. For the CDR3, the DNA is TGTGCCAGCAGCTCCAGTGGGCTGGGAACCTACGAGCAGTACTTC. As protein: CASSSSGLGTYEQYF.

This clonotype came up many times. The chain uses TRBV7-9 and TRBJ2-7; D uncertain. Trimming pared 4 bases from V and 2 bases from J, leaving 6 bases between. This CDR3 has 12 amino acids. Germline V CDR1 and CDR2: SEHNR, FQNEAQ (reference sequence). CDR3 nucleotide sequence: TGTGCCAGCAGCTACACTGCCTACGAGCAGTACTTC. Protein: CASSYTAYEQYF.

The chain recombines TRBV7-2 with TRBJ1-6, with D possibly being TRBD1 (5 bases). This CDR3 spans 14 amino acids. Germline V gene data show CDR1 as SGHTA and CDR2 as FQGNSA. V shed 5 bases and J shed 5 bases, with 10 bases lying between them. Here the CDR3 reads CASSPGTHNSPLHF. In DNA, the CDR3 is TGTGCCAGCAGCCCCGGGACCCATAATTCACCCCTCCACTTT.

In this sample, this clonotype turned up a few times. The CDR3 is CASSYSSRVGDTQYF. CDR3 in DNA: TGTGCCAGCAGTTACTCGTCCCGAGTGGGGGATACGCAGTATTTT. The rearrangement links TRBV6-8 to TRBJ2-3; D ambiguous. The CDR3 runs 15 residues. Germline assignment: CDR1 MNHGY and CDR2 SAAAGT. V was trimmed by 0 bases and J by 6 bases, leaving 13 bases between them.

On this clonotype: A much more abundant neighbour one base away suggests this may be a read error. The CDR3 region is CANSFRPLEQYF. CDR3 coding DNA: TGTGCCAACAGCTTCCGCCCCCTCGAGCAGTACTTC. J is TRBJ2-7 and V is TRBV11-2; D is undetermined. CDR1 and CDR2 (germline): SGHAT, FQNNGV. This CDR3 contains 12 residues.